This entry concerns a single T cell receptor beta chain. This sample is part of a study of shared clonotypes between healthy human individuals. Germline V CDR1 and CDR2: MNHNS, SASEGT. This CDR3 has 13 amino acids. Losses at the gene ends were 6 bases for V and 8 bases for J; bases not matched to a gene: 4. TCRdb's copy holds only in-frame clones and misses some; the assay was immunoSEQ multiplex PCR. The sample lists 700,000 or so clones; roughly 70% were seen once. This chain uses TRBV6-1 with TRBJ2-4; 10 bases map to TRBD1. Input material: memory CD4+ T cells sorted from blood. Subset meaning: CD45RA-negative fraction. The TCR originated in a woman in her twenties or thirties in good health. The CDR3 DNA reads as TGTGCCAGCAGAAGACAGGGGGCAGACATTCAGTACTTC. Translating it yields CASRRQGADIQYF.